The 19 T cell receptor beta chains in this list originate from one sample, sequenced in a study of cytomegalovirus exposure and HLA in healthy donors. The PCR had 60 Vbeta and 13 Jbeta primers. The data were produced by immunoSEQ multiplex PCR, yet TCRdb's version contains in-frame clones alone and is incomplete. The sample shows about 210,000 clones, about four fifths of them seen only once. Input material: PBMCs. These receptors were obtained from a male donor in good health and CMV-seropositive.

The V call is TRBV7-3, the J call TRBJ1-1, with 8 bases identical to TRBD1. The CDR3 runs to 13 residues. Germline values: CDR1 SGHTA, CDR2 FQGTGA. J gave up 11 bases and V 5 bases, and 10 bases lay outside the gene matches. The CDR3 coding sequence is TGTGCCAGCAGCCCCTACCCGCAGGGGGCGGCTTTCTTT. Protein sequence: CASSPYPQGAAFF.

This clone has more than one count but fewer than ten. This rearrangement joins TRBV5-4 to TRBJ1-1; perhaps TRBD1 as D (5 bases). This CDR3 region has 13 residues. The germline V gene encodes CDR1 SGHNT and CDR2 YYREEE (reference sequence). V was trimmed by 4 bases and J by 11 bases, leaving 18 bases between them. The DNA of the CDR3 is TGTGCCAGCAGCCAAGGGGAGGCCTCCGAGGCTTTCTTT. Protein sequence: CASSQGEASEAFF.

This chain joins TRBV7-3 and TRBJ2-7; 11 positions agree with TRBD1. Germline CDR1 SGHTA, CDR2 FQGTGA. Unmatched junction bases numbered 7, after V lost 6 bases and J lost 3 bases. The CDR3 contains 15 residues. The CDR3 loop reads CASRIAGTGGYEQYF. Here the CDR3 DNA reads TGTGCCAGCAGGATCGCCGGGACAGGGGGCTACGAGCAGTACTTC.

The chain couples TRBV27 to TRBJ2-1; 10 nucleotides line up with TRBD2. With V trimmed by 3 bases and J by 4 bases, 6 bases remained unmatched. This CDR3 has 16 residues. Germline lookup yields CDR1 MNHEY and CDR2 SMNVEV (reference sequence). The CDR3 region is CASSFIAGGIYNEQFF. CDR3 nucleotide sequence: TGTGCCAGCAGTTTCATAGCGGGAGGAATATACAATGAGCAGTTCTTC.

This clone has just a few counts. This rearrangement joins TRBV16 to TRBJ2-7; 7 bases map to TRBD1. Germline V gene sequence: CDR1 KGHSY, CDR2 FQNENV. V was pared by 4 bases and J by 5 bases, with 11 bases of the junction left unmatched. There are 15 residues in the CDR3. CDR3 nucleotides: TGTGCCAGCAGCCGTCGTGCGACAGGGTACCACGAGCAGTACTTC. This sequence encodes CASSRRATGYHEQYF. Variable domain in full (rest from reference TRBV16 and TRBJ2-7): GEEVAQTPKHLVRGEGQKAKLYCAPIKGHSYVFWYQQVLKNEFKFLISFQNENVFDETGMPKERFSAKCLPNSPCSLEIQATKLEDSAVYFCASSRRATGYHEQYFGPGTRLTVT.

The chain uses TRBV2 and TRBJ1-1; TRBD1 matches 10 bases. Germline V gene sequence: CDR1 SNHLY, CDR2 FYNNEI. The CDR3 extends over 13 amino acids. V lost 8 bases, J lost 5 bases, and 5 bases stayed unmatched. The CDR3 reads CASGPDRGTEAFF. CDR3 DNA sequence: TGTGCCAGCGGACCGGACAGGGGGACTGAAGCTTTCTTT.

The CDR3 DNA reads TGTGCCAGCAGTTACGGACAGTCTGAAAAACTGTTTTTT. Translation gives CASSYGQSEKLFF. The chain employs TRBV7-2 and TRBJ1-4; D is perhaps TRBD1 (6 bases). V was clipped by 6 bases and J by 7 bases, with 12 bases between them. There are 13 residues in the CDR3. Germline loops: CDR1 SGHTA, CDR2 FQGNSA.

A few counts support this clone. The rearrangement uses TRBV7-9 and TRBJ1-4, with 8 positions matching TRBD1. CDR3 size: 14 residues. Trimming at V came to 6 bases and at J to 5 bases, leaving 5 bases not matched to a gene. Germline CDR1 SEHNR, CDR2 FQNEAQ (reference sequence). The CDR3 region has the DNA TGTGCCAGCAGTCGGACAGGGAAGAATGAAAAACTGTTTTTT. This translates into CASSRTGKNEKLFF.

The V call is TRBV5-1, the J call TRBJ2-1, with D perhaps matching TRBD1 (5 bases). CDR1 and CDR2 from the germline V gene are SGHRS and YFSETQ. The CDR3 has 13 amino acids. Between the trimmed V and J ends, which lost 1 base and 7 bases, there was a span of 9 bases. The CDR3 sequence: CASSLQTVNEQFF. Written as DNA, the CDR3 is TGCGCCAGCAGCTTGCAGACAGTTAATGAGCAGTTCTTC.

The chain carries TRBV21-1 and TRBJ1-2. TRBV21-1 is annotated as a pseudogene. This CDR3 has 15 residues. CDR3 nucleotides: TGTGCCAGCAGCAGAGACCCGGGGGGCAACTATGGCTACACCTTC. This gives the protein CASSRDPGGNYGYTF.

This clone has more than one count but fewer than ten. The chain carries TRBV11-3 and TRBJ1-5, with unresolved D. The CDR3 extends over 20 amino acids. Trimming left V 0 bases short and J 0 bases short, with 21 bases between. Germline CDR1 and CDR2: SGHNT and YENEEA. The CDR3 nucleotides are TGTGCCAGCAGCTTAGATAGATTGTTTAGGAGGGTAAATAGCAATCAGCCCCAGCATTTT. This gives the protein CASSLDRLFRRVNSNQPQHF.

The V gene is TRBV28, the J gene TRBJ1-1; D is possibly TRBD1 (6 bases). V lost 2 bases to trimming and J lost 4 bases, with 14 bases between them. The length of the CDR3 is 15 residues. The V gene's germline CDR1 is MDHEN and CDR2 SYDVKM. CDR3 region: CASSLPMTGSTEAFF. DNA of the CDR3: TGTGCCAGCAGTTTACCAATGACAGGAAGCACTGAAGCTTTCTTT.

This chain links TRBV2 with TRBJ2-1, with D maybe TRBD2 (6 bases). V was cut by 3 bases and J by 4 bases, with 10 bases left in between. This CDR3 is 14 amino acids long. Germline CDR1 and CDR2: SNHLY and FYNNEI. As DNA, the CDR3 is TGTGCCAGCAGTGACTGGGCGGGGTACAATGAGCAGTTCTTC. Protein: CASSDWAGYNEQFF.

The chain joins TRBV10-3 to TRBJ1-5; 7 bases are a match to TRBD1. V shed 10 bases, J shed 7 bases, and the junction held 10 bases outside the gene matches. The CDR3 runs 13 residues. Germline V gene lookup returns CDR1 ENHRY and CDR2 SYGVKD. In nucleotides, the CDR3 is TGTGCCACCGACAGGGAGCGGACCCAGCCCCAGCATTTT. Residues: CATDRERTQPQHF.

This chain uses TRBV28 with TRBJ1-2; 7 bases align to TRBD1. Unmatched junction bases numbered 15, after V lost 4 bases and J lost 7 bases. Germline V lookup: CDR1 MDHEN, CDR2 SYDVKM. The CDR3 has 16 residues. CDR3 sequence (DNA): TGTGCCAGCAGTTATCCGAAAGACAGGGTAGCCCGTGGCTACACCTTC. Translation gives CASSYPKDRVARGYTF.

This sequence joins TRBV19 and TRBJ2-1; 10 bases are shared with TRBD1. V gave up 5 bases and J gave up 9 bases; unmatched junction bases: 7. Germline CDR1 LNHDA, CDR2 SQIVND (reference sequence). The CDR3 runs to 14 residues. This CDR3 is CASSAGTGVPEQFF. The DNA of the CDR3 is TGTGCCAGTAGTGCCGGGACAGGGGTTCCTGAGCAGTTCTTC.

This chain joins TRBV7-9 and TRBJ1-5; weak D call: TRBD1 (6 bases). The CDR3 consists of 14 residues. V was clipped by 4 bases and J by 7 bases, with 14 bases between them. Germline loops: CDR1 SEHNR, CDR2 FQNEAQ (reference sequence). The CDR3 sequence is CASSWGGGGQPQHF. In DNA, the CDR3 is TGTGCCAGCAGCTGGGGCGGGGGGGGCCAGCCCCAGCATTTT.

V gene TRBV21-1 combines with J gene TRBJ2-7; whether TRBD1, the table's D call, matches the DNA was not checked. TRBV21-1 is marked as a pseudogene. CDR3 length: 15 residues. The CDR3 bases are TGTGCCAGCACCGAGGACCGGGACAGCTCCTACGAGCAGTACTTC. Its translation: CASTEDRDSSYEQYF.

The V gene is TRBV6-4, the J gene TRBJ2-3; D remains ambiguous. Trimming left V 0 bases short and J 6 bases short, with 10 bases between. The CDR3 sequence is 14 residues long. CDR1 and CDR2 (germline): MRHNA, SNTAGT. The CDR3 sequence: CASSDSISLDTQYF. As DNA, the CDR3 is TGTGCCAGCAGTGACTCGATTAGTTTGGATACGCAGTATTTT.